The 29 T cell receptor beta chains in this list originate from one sample, sequenced in a study of T cells after yellow fever vaccination. Via MiXCR, TCRdb re-called the 5' RACE reads, giving one row per CDR3 protein. The data show fewer than 100,000 distinct CDR3 sequences, with roughly 5.2% seen just once and roughly 39% held by the top ten. The sequencing used CD8+ T cells sorted from PBMCs, collected 10 days after the yellow fever booster vaccination. The receptors shown here come from a man younger than 30 who received the YFV17D yellow fever vaccine.

In this sample, this clonotype turned up a few times. The CDR3 is CASSLLVRGGTDTQYF. The CDR3 DNA sequence: TGTGCCAGCAGCTTATTGGTTCGGGGTGGCACAGATACGCAGTATTTT. J is TRBJ2-3 and V is TRBV11-2; TRBD2 is a possible D gene (5 bases). This CDR3 is 16 amino acids long. Looked up from germline, CDR1 is SGHAT and CDR2 is FQNNGV. Trimming cost V 2 bases and J 1 base, with 13 bases left between them.

The chain employs TRBV7-2 and TRBJ2-3, with TRBD2 matching 9 bases. The length of the CDR3 is 19 residues. Trimming cost V 3 bases and J 2 bases; bases outside gene matches: 15. Per germline, CDR1 SGHTA and CDR2 FQGNSA. The CDR3 sequence is CASSFTPGTSFGHTDTQYF. CDR3 nucleotides: TGTGCCAGCAGCTTCACCCCCGGGACTAGCTTTGGCCACACAGATACGCAGTATTTT. The complete variable domain, with remaining parts taken from reference TRBV7-2 and TRBJ2-3, reads GAGVSQSPSNKVTEKGKDVELRCDPISGHTALYWYRQSLGQGLEFLIYFQGNSAPDKSGLPSDRFSAERTGGSVSTLTIQRTQQEDSAVYLCASSFTPGTSFGHTDTQYFGPGTRLTVL.

This clonotype has a count of ten or more. This sequence joins TRBV2 and TRBJ2-3; D remains ambiguous. V lost 7 bases and J lost 2, with 4 bases in between. CDR1 is SNHLY and CDR2 is FYNNEI in the germline V gene. This CDR3 region has 11 residues. CDR3 residues: CASTDTDTQYF. The DNA for the CDR3 is TGTGCCAGCACTGACACAGATACGCAGTATTTT.

This clonotype was seen only a few times. This chain uses TRBV27 with TRBJ2-7, with D perhaps TRBD1 or TRBD2 (6 bases each). Germline lookup yields CDR1 MNHEY and CDR2 SMNVEV (reference sequence). Trimming took off 7 bases at V and 3 bases at J, with 19 bases between the two ends. This CDR3 comprises 15 residues. The CDR3: CASTGARGGFYEQYF. The CDR3 DNA is TGTGCCAGCACCGGGGCCCGAGGGGGGTTCTACGAGCAGTACTTC.

This clonotype was seen only a few times. V and J are TRBV29-1 and TRBJ2-2; TRBD1 aligns across 7 bases. The germline gives CDR1 SQVTM, CDR2 ANQGSEA. The CDR3 sequence is 13 residues long. V gave up 7 bases and J gave up 4 bases; unmatched junction bases: 6. In nucleotides, the CDR3 is TGCAGCGCCCTCGACAGGGCCACCGGGGAGCTGTTTTTT. Its protein is CSALDRATGELFF.

V usage is TRBV6-1 and J usage is TRBJ2-7; 9 positions match TRBD1. J gave up 1 base and V 8 bases, and 15 bases lay outside the gene matches. Germline loops: CDR1 MNHNS, CDR2 SASEGT. The CDR3 extends over 17 amino acids. The CDR3 protein is CASCPNGDRVFSYEQYF. The CDR3 nucleotides are TGTGCCAGCTGCCCGAATGGGGACAGGGTATTTTCCTACGAGCAGTACTTC.

This clonotype was counted between two and nine times. The rearrangement joins TRBV11-2 to TRBJ2-3, with 9 nucleotides matching TRBD1. Germline trimming cut 3 bases from V and 4 bases from J; bases unmatched to any gene: 8. The CDR3 runs to 16 residues. Germline CDR1 is SGHAT and CDR2 is FQNNGV. The CDR3 sequence: CASSLLGTGRSDTQYF. The DNA for the CDR3 is TGTGCCAGCAGCTTGTTGGGGACAGGGAGATCAGATACGCAGTATTTT. The variable domain in full, completed from reference TRBV11-2 and TRBJ2-3, reads EAGVAQSPRYKIIEKRQSVAFWCNPISGHATLYWYQQILGQGPKLLIQFQNNGVVDDSQLPKDRFSAERLKGVDSTLKIQPAKLEDSAVYLCASSLLGTGRSDTQYFGPGTRLTVL.

This chain connects TRBV10-3 to TRBJ2-7; D call uncertain. The CDR3 sequence is 13 residues long. The germline V gene encodes CDR1 ENHRY and CDR2 SYGVKD. V was shortened by 4 bases and J by 2 bases, with 9 bases between the two germline ends. The CDR3 coding sequence is TGTGCCATCAGTGCGGACCGAACCTACGAGCAGTACTTC. Translated, it gives CAISADRTYEQYF.

The chain links TRBV13 to TRBJ2-5; tentatively, D is TRBD2 (6 bases). V lost 6 bases to trimming and J lost 4 bases, with 9 bases between them. CDR1 and CDR2 (germline): PRHDT, FYEKMQ (reference sequence). CDR3 size: 12 residues. The CDR3 DNA follows: TGTGCCAGCAGATCGGGGGTAGAGACCCAGTACTTC. Translated: CASRSGVETQYF.

The genes are TRBV23-1 and TRBJ2-4; a weak D match, TRBD2 (6 bases). TRBV23-1 is known as an ORF, though its function is uncertain. The CDR3 loop spans 19 amino acids. V lost 0 bases to trimming and J lost 0 bases, with 18 bases between them. In nucleotides, the CDR3 is TGCGCCAGCAGTCAATCGTTTCGGGAGCCCTCCCAAGCCAAAAACATTCAGTACTTC. Translated, it gives CASSQSFREPSQAKNIQYF.

This clonotype was seen only a few times. The chain joins TRBV4-1 to TRBJ2-7; maybe TRBD1 (6 bases). Germline values: CDR1 MGHRA, CDR2 YSYEKL. V lost 0 bases and J 2 bases, leaving 11 bases between the germline ends. CDR3 length: 15 residues. The CDR3 DNA sequence: TGCGCCAGCAGCCAAGATTTAGGACAGCCCTACGAGCAGTACTTC. Residues: CASSQDLGQPYEQYF.

Only a few counts were recorded for this clonotype. V gene TRBV12-5 combines with J gene TRBJ2-7; maybe TRBD1 (5 bases). V lost 5 bases and J 0 bases, leaving 17 bases between the germline ends. The CDR3 contains 16 residues. Germline V gene lookup returns CDR1 LGHNT and CDR2 FRNRAP. CDR3 coding DNA: TGTGCTAGTGGTCTGACATACCAGGGTAGCTCCTACGAGCAGTACTTC. It translates to CASGLTYQGSSYEQYF.

This CDR3 is CASSQLAVGGETQYF. CDR3 bases: TGCGCCAGCAGCCAATTAGCGGTTGGGGGGGAGACCCAGTACTTC. The V and J genes are TRBV4-3 and TRBJ2-5; tentatively, D is TRBD2 (6 bases). Germline assignment: CDR1 LGHNA and CDR2 YSLEER. The CDR3 runs 15 residues. Trimming removed 2 bases at V and 5 bases at J, with 15 bases between.

The chain joins TRBV2 to TRBJ2-3; perhaps TRBD2 as D (6 bases). Germline CDR1 SNHLY, CDR2 FYNNEI. This CDR3 has 15 amino acids. Trimming stripped 6 bases from V and 0 bases from J, with 13 bases between. CDR3 sequence (DNA): TGTGCCAGCAGGGCGGGGCAGACTAGCACAGATACGCAGTATTTT. Residues: CASRAGQTSTDTQYF. The entire variable domain, with the rest obtained from reference TRBV2 and TRBJ2-3, is as follows: EPEVTQTPSHQVTQMGQEVILRCVPISNHLYFYWYRQILGQKVEFLVSFYNNEISEKSEIFDDQFSVERPDGSNFTLKIRSTKLEDSAMYFCASRAGQTSTDTQYFGPGTRLTVL.

This clonotype was detected only a few times. V and J are TRBV20-1 and TRBJ2-1; TRBD2 matches at 7 bases. With 3 bases clipped from V and 2 bases from J, the junction kept 1 base outside the gene matches. CDR1 and CDR2 (germline): DFQATT, SNEGSKA (reference sequence). This CDR3 spans 13 amino acids. For the CDR3, the DNA is TGCAGTGCTAGCGGGGGGACCTACAATGAGCAGTTCTTC. This encodes CSASGGTYNEQFF.

The DNA of the CDR3 is TGCAGTGCTGATAGCGGGGTCCCCTACGAGCAGTACTTC. Protein product: CSADSGVPYEQYF. The V and J genes are TRBV20-1 and TRBJ2-7; 8 nucleotides align to TRBD2. This CDR3 has 13 amino acids. Germline trimming cut 5 bases from V and 2 bases from J; bases unmatched to any gene: 5. The V gene's germline CDR1 is DFQATT and CDR2 SNEGSKA (reference sequence).

In nucleotides, the CDR3 is TGTGCCAGCACTTTTAGCGGGGGAGACTTAAATACGCAGTATTTT. This sequence encodes CASTFSGGDLNTQYF. The chain employs TRBV6-5 and TRBJ2-3, with 9 nucleotides matching TRBD2. Trimming took 7 bases from V and 7 from J; bases not matched to a gene: 12. The CDR3 is 15 residues long. Germline V gives CDR1 MNHEY, CDR2 SVGAGI.

This rearrangement joins TRBV10-3 to TRBJ1-1, with D unclear. There are 16 residues in the CDR3. Germline V CDR1 and CDR2: ENHRY, SYGVKD. Trimming cost V 0 bases and J 10 bases, with 21 bases left between them. This CDR3 is CAISESSRVGRSGAFF. CDR3 nucleotide sequence: TGTGCCATCAGTGAGTCGAGTAGAGTCGGTAGGAGTGGAGCTTTCTTT.

CDR3 region: CASSPDGGPHYNEQFF. Here the CDR3 DNA reads TGTGCCAGCAGCCCAGACGGGGGACCCCACTACAATGAGCAGTTCTTC. This rearrangement joins TRBV7-9 to TRBJ2-1; a weak D match, TRBD2 (6 bases). This CDR3 is built from 16 residues. Trimming took off 5 bases at V and 3 bases at J, with 17 bases between the two ends. In germline, CDR1 is SEHNR, CDR2 FQNEAQ (reference sequence).

This clonotype was seen a few times. The chain carries TRBV5-1 and TRBJ2-5; possibly TRBD1 for D (5 bases). The V gene lost 1 base and the J gene lost 3 bases, with 13 bases spanning the gap. From germline, CDR1 is SGHRS and CDR2 YFSETQ. CDR3 length: 15 residues. CDR3 coding DNA: TGCGCCAGCAGCTTGTTACAGGCGGTAAAAGAGACCCAGTACTTC. Its protein is CASSLLQAVKETQYF.

The chain joins TRBV7-2 to TRBJ2-1; D unresolved. The V gene's germline CDR1 is SGHTA and CDR2 FQGNSA. V was shortened by 2 bases and J by 4 bases, with 12 bases between the two germline ends. CDR3 length equals 15 residues. CDR3 residues: CASSLSSVPYNEQFF. CDR3 coding DNA: TGTGCCAGCAGCTTATCTAGTGTCCCTTACAATGAGCAGTTCTTC.

The chain recombines TRBV6-5 with TRBJ2-7; D may be TRBD1 (5 bases). This CDR3 has 13 amino acids. V was shortened by 2 bases and J by 5 bases, with 10 bases between the two germline ends. Germline V lookup: CDR1 MNHEY, CDR2 SVGAGI. The DNA for the CDR3 is TGTGCCAGCAGTTACGAGCAGGGTGACGAGCAGTACGTC. Its translation is CASSYEQGDEQYV.

There are a few counts of this clonotype. The gene calls are TRBV4-2 and TRBJ1-1; no clear D gene. The V gene's germline CDR1 is LGHNA and CDR2 YNFKEQ. V was trimmed by 6 bases and J by 2 bases, leaving 4 bases between them. There are 11 residues in the CDR3. The CDR3 here is CASRLNTEAFF. DNA for the CDR3: TGTGCCAGCAGGTTAAACACTGAAGCTTTCTTT.

This chain connects TRBV7-6 to TRBJ1-4, with 7 nucleotides matching TRBD1. Germline loops: CDR1 SGHVS, CDR2 FNYEAQ. CDR3 length: 16 amino acids. V dropped 5 bases and J dropped 8; count of bases not matched to a gene: 14. CDR3 protein: CASSPKPDRTGEKLFF. In nucleotides, the CDR3 is TGTGCCAGCAGCCCCAAGCCCGACAGGACAGGCGAAAAACTGTTTTTT.

A few counts support this clonotype. The genes are TRBV7-9 and TRBJ2-5, with TRBD2 identical over 7 bases. The CDR3 is 16 residues long. Germline CDR1 reads SEHNR; CDR2 reads FQNEAQ (reference sequence). The J segment lost 3 bases and the V segment lost 6 bases, leaving 13 bases of the junction unmatched. The CDR3 sequence is CASSRFRGVVEETQYF. The CDR3 bases are TGTGCCAGCAGTCGTTTCCGGGGGGTCGTTGAAGAGACCCAGTACTTC.

This chain connects TRBV20-1 to TRBJ2-1, with 11 bases matching TRBD2. The CDR3 covers 20 residues. V lost 5 bases and J lost 3; bases outside the gene matches: 21. Germline assignment: CDR1 DFQATT and CDR2 SNEGSKA (reference sequence). The CDR3 DNA follows: TGCAGTGCTGTCTCTCCGACTAGCGGGATAAAGTTAGGGAGCTACAATGAGCAGTTCTTC. Translation: CSAVSPTSGIKLGSYNEQFF.

This sequence joins TRBV11-2 and TRBJ2-5; D might be TRBD1 or TRBD2, each matching 5 bases. The V gene lost 5 bases and the J gene lost 5 bases, with 15 bases spanning the gap. The CDR3 loop spans 14 amino acids. CDR1 is SGHAT, CDR2 FQNNGV, per germline. The CDR3 reads CASSQDGGRETQYF. For the CDR3, the DNA is TGTGCCAGCAGCCAGGATGGGGGTCGGGAGACCCAGTACTTC.

V is TRBV12-3 or TRBV12-4 and J is TRBJ2-1; 13 bases agree with TRBD2. V was pared by 5 bases and J by 14 bases, with 6 bases of the junction left unmatched. This CDR3 is built from 13 residues. As DNA, the CDR3 is TGTGCCAGCAGTACTAGCGGGGGGGTCGAGGAGTTCTTC. Protein sequence: CASSTSGGVEEFF.

V is TRBV6-2 or TRBV6-3 and J is TRBJ2-1; 8 nucleotides match TRBD2. The CDR3 contains 15 residues. J lost 3 bases, V lost 5 bases, and 6 bases had no gene match. Per the germline V gene, CDR1 is MNHEY and CDR2 is SVGEGT. The CDR3 loop reads CASSRGGLVYNEQFF. In DNA form, the CDR3 reads TGTGCCAGCAGTCGGGGGGGACTAGTCTACAATGAGCAGTTCTTC.